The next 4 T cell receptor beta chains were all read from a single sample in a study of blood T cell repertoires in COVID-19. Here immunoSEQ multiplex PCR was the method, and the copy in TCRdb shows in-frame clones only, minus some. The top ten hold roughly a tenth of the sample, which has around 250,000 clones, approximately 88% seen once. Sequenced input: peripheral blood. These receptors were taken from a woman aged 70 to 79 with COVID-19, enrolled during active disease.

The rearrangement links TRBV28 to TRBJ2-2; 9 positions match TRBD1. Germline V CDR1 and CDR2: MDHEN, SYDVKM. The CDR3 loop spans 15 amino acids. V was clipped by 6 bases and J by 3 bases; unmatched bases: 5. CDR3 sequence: CASSRDRVDTGELFF. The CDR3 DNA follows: TGTGCCAGCAGCCGGGACAGGGTAGACACCGGGGAGCTGTTTTTT.

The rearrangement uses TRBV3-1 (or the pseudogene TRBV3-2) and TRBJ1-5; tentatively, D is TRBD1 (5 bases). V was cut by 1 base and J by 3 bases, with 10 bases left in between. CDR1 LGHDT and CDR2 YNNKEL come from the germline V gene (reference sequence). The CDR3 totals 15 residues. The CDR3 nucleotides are TGTGCCAGCAGCCAAGGGGGGGGAAACAATCAGCCCCAGCATTTT. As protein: CASSQGGGNNQPQHF.

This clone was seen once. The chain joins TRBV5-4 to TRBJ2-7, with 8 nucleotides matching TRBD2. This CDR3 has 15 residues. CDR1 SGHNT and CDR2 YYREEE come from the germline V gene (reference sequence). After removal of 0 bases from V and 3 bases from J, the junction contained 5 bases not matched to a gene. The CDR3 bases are TGTGCCAGCAGCTTGGGAACGGGAGGGAACTACGAGCAGTACTTC. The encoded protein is CASSLGTGGNYEQYF.

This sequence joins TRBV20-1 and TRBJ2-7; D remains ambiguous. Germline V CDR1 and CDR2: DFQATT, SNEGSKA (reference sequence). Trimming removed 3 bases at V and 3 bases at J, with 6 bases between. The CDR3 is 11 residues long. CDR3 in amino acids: CSASPLYEQYF. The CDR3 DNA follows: TGCAGTGCTAGCCCACTCTACGAGCAGTACTTC.